This note documents a single T cell receptor beta chain sequence. Its specificity is unknown. This specimen comes from a study of T cell repertoires in cytomegalovirus infection. Germline loops: CDR1 SEHNR, CDR2 FQNEAQ (reference sequence). J was trimmed by 1 base and V by 5 bases; bases with no gene match: 14. The CDR3 runs 19 residues. Each CDR3 protein gets one entry after TCRdb re-called the reads with MiXCR. The table lists approximately 34,000 distinct CDR3 sequences, approximately 52% of them singletons. Specimen: CD8+ T cells from cultured PBMCs, collected from culture after CMV antigen stimulation. The chain joins TRBV7-9 to TRBJ2-1, with TRBD2 matching 10 bases. This clonotype was sampled from a human donor in good health (CMV status not recorded). Some clones in this sample may be carry-over from other donors' samples. CDR3 in DNA: TGTGCCAGCAGCCCACAGGGACTAGCGCTTGAAAGGTCCTACAATGAGCAGTTCTTC. This translates into CASSPQGLALERSYNEQFF.